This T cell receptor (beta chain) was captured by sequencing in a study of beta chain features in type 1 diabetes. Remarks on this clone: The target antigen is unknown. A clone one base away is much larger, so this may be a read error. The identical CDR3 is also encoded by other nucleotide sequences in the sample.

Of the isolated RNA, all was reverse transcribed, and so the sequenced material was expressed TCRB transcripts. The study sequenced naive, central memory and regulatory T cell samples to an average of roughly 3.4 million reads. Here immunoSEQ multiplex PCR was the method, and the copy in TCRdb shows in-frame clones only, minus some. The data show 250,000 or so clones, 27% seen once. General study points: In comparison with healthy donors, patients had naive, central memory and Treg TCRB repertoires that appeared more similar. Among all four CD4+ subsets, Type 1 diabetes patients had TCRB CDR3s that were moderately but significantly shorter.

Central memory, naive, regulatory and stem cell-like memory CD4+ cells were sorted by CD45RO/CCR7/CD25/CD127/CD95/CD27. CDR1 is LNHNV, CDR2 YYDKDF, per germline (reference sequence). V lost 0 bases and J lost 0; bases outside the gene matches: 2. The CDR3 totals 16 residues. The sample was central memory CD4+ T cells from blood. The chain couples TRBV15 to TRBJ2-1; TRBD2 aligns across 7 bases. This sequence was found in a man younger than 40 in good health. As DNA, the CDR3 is TGTGCCACCAGCAGAGACGGGGGGAGCTCCTACAATGAGCAGTTCTTC. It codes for CATSRDGGSSYNEQFF.